This T cell receptor beta chain derives from a study of Graves' ophthalmopathy and Graves' hyperthyroidism. Findings and limits, study-wide: Separation of ophthalmopathy from stable hyperthyroidism was achieved by a 13-signature model, at around 88% sensitivity and around 81% specificity.

Germline assignment: CDR1 LGHDT and CDR2 YNNKEL (reference sequence). The CDR3 has 14 amino acids. The V and J ends lost 4 bases and 4 bases respectively, with 13 bases between them. Amplified material comprised TCR beta CDR3 regions derived from RNA transcripts. Following a first-round RT-PCR that used HTBI primers, a second-round multiplex PCR was carried out. TCRdb fed the multiplex PCR reads into MiXCR, producing one record per CDR3 protein. The table lists about 220,000 distinct CDR3 sequences, about 22% of them singletons. Comments on this clonotype: No antigen is known for it.

The gene calls are TRBV3-1 and TRBJ1-1; D might be TRBD1 (5 bases). The source material was peripheral blood. The sequence was obtained from a woman between 45 and 60 years old with Graves' ophthalmopathy. The chain's CDR3 is CASSLAEGSTEAFF. The CDR3 region has the DNA TGTGCCAGCAGCCTGGCTGAGGGGAGCACTGAAGCTTTCTTT. Full variable domain (missing parts from reference TRBV3-1 and TRBJ1-1): DTAVSQTPKYLVTQMGNDKSIKCEQNLGHDTMYWYKQDSKKFLKIMFSYNNKELIINETVPNRFSPKSPDKAHLNLHINSLELGDSAVYFCASSLAEGSTEAFFGQGTRLTVV.